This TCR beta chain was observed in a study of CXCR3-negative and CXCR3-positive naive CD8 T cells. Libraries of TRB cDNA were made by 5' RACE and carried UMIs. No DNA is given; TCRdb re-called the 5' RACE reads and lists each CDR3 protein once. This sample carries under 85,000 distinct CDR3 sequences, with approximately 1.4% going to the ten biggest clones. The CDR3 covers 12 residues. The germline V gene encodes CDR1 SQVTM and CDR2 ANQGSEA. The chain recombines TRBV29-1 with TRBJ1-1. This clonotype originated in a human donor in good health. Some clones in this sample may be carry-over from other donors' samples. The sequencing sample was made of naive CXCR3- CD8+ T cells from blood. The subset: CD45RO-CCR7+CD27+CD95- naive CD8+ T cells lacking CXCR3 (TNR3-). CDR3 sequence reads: CSVEDEAREAFF.